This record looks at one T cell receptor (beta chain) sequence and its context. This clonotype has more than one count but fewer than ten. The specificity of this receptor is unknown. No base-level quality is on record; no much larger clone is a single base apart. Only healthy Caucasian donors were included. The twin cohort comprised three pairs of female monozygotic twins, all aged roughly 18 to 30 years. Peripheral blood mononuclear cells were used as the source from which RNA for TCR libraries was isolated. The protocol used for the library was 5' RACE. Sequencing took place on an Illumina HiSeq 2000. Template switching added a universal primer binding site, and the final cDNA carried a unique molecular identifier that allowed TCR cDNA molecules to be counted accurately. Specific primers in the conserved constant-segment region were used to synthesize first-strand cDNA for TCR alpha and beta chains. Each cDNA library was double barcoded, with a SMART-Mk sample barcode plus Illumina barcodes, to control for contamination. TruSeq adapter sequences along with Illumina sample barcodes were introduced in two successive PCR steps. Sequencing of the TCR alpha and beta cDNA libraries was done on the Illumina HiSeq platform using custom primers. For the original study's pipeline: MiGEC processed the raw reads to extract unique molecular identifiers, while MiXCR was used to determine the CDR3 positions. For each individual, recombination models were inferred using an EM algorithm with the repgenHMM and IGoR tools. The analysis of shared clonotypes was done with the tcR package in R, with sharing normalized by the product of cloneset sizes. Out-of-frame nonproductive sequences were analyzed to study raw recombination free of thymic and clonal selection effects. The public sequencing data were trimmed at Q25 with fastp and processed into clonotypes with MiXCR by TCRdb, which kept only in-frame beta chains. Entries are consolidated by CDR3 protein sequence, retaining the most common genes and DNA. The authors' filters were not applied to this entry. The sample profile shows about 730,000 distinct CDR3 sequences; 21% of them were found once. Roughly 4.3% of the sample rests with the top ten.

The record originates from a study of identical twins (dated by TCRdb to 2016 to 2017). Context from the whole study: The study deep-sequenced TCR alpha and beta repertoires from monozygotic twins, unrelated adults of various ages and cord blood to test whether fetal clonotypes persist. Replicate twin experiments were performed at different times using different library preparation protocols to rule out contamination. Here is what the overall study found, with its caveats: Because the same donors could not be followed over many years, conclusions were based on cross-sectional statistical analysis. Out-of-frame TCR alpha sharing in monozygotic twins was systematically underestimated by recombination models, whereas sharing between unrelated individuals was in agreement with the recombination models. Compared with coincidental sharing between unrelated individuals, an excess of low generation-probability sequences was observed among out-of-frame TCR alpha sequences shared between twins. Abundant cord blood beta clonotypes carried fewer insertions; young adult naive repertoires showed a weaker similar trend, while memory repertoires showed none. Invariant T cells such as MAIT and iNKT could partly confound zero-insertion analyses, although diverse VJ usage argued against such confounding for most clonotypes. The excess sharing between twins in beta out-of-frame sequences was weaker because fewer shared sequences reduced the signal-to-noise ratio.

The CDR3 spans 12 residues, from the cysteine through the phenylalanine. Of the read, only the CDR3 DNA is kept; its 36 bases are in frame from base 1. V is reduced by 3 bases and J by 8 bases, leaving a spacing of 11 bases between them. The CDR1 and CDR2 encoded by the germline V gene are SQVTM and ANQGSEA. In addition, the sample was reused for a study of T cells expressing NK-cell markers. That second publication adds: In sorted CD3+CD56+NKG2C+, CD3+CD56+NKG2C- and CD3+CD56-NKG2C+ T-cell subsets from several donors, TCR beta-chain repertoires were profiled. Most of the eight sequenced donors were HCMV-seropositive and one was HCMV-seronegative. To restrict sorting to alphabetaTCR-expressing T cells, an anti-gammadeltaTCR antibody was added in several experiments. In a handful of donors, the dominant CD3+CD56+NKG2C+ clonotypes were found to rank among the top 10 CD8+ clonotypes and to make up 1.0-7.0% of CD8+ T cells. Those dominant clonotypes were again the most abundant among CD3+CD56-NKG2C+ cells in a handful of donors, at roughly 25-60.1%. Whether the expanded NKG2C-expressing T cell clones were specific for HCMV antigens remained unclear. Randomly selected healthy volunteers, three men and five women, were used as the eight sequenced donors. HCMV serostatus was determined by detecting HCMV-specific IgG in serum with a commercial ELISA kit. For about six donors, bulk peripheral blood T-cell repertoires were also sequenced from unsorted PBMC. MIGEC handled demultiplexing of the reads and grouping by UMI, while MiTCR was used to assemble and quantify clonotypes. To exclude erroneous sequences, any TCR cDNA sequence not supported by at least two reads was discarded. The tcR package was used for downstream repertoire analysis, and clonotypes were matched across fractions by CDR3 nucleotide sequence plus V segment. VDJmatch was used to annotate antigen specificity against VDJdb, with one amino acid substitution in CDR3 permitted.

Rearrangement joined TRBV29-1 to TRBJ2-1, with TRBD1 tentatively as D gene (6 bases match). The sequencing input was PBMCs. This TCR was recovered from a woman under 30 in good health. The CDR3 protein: CSVDWGRHEQFF. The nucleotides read TGCAGCGTTGACTGGGGGCGCCATGAGCAGTTCTTC.